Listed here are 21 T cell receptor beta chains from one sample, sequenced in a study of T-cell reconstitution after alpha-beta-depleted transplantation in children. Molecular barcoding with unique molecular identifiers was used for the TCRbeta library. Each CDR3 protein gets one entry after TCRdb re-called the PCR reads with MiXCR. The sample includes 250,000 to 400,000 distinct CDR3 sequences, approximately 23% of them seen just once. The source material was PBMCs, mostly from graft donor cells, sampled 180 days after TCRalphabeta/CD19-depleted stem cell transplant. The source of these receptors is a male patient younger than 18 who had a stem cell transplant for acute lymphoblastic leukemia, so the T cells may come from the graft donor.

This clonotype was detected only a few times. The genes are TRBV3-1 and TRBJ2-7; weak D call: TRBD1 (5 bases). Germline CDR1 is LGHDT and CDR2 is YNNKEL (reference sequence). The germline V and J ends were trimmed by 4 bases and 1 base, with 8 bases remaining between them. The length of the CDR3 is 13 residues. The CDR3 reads CASSPRQSYEQYF. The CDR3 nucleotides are TGTGCCAGCAGCCCCAGACAGTCCTACGAGCAGTACTTC.

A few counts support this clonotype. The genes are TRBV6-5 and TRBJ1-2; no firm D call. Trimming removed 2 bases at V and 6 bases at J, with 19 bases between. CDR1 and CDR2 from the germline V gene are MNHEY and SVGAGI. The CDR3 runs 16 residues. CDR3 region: CASSYRPDGPLDGYTF. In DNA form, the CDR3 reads TGTGCCAGCAGTTACAGACCGGACGGCCCGCTAGATGGCTACACCTTC.

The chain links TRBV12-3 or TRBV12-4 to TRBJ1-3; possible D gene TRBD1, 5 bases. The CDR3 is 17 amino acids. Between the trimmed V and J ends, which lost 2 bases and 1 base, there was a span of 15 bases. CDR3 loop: CASSLIGGGGSGNTIYF. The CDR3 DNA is TGTGCCAGCAGTTTAATCGGGGGTGGAGGATCTGGAAACACCATATATTTT.

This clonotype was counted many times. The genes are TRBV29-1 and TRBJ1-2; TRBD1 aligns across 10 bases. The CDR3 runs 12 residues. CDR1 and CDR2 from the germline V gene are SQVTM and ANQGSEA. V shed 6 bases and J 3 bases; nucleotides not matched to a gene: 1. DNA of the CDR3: TGCAGCGTGACAGGGGGCGACTATGGCTACACCTTC. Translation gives CSVTGGDYGYTF.

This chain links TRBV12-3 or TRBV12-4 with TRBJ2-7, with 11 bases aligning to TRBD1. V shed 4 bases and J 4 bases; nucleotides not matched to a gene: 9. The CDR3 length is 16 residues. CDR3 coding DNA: TGTGCCAGCAGTTATAGGACAGGGGGCCCGTGGTACGAGCAGTACTTC. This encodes CASSYRTGGPWYEQYF.

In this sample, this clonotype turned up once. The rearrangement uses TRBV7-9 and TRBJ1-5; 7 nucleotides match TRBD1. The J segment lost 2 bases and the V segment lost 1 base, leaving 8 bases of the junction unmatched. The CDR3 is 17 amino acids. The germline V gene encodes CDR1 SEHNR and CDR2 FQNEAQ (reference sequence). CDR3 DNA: TGTGCCAGCAGCTTAGGACAGGGAGGATGGGGCAATCAGCCCCAGCATTTT. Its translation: CASSLGQGGWGNQPQHF.

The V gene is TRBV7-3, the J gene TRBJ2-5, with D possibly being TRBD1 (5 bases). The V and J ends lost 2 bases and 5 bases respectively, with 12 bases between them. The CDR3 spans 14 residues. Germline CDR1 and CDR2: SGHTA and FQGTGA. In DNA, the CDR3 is TGTGCCAGCAGCTTATTGGGGCGGAGTGAGACCCAGTACTTC. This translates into CASSLLGRSETQYF.

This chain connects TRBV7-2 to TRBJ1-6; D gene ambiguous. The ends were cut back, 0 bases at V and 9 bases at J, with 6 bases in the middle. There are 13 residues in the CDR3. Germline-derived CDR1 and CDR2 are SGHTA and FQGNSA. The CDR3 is CASSLANPSPLHF. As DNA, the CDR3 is TGTGCCAGCAGCTTAGCGAATCCTTCACCCCTCCACTTT.

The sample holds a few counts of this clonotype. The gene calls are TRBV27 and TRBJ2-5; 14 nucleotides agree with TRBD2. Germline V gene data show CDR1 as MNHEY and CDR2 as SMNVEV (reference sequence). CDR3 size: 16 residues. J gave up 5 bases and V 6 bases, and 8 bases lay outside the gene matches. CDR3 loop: CASSPRTSGRTETQYF. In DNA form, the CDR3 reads TGTGCCAGCAGCCCTCGGACTAGCGGGAGGACGGAGACCCAGTACTTC.

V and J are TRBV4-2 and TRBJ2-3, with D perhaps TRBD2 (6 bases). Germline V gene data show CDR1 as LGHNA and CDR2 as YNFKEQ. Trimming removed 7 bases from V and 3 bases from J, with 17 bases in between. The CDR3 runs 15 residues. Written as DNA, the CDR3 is TGTGCCAGCACCGCCGGGACTTGGAGAACAGATACGCAGTATTTT. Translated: CASTAGTWRTDTQYF.

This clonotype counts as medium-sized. The CDR3: CASSQTLQQETQYF. DNA for the CDR3: TGTGCCAGCAGCCAGACCCTTCAACAAGAGACCCAGTACTTC. The rearrangement joins TRBV9 to TRBJ2-5; D unresolved. The CDR3 sequence is 14 residues long. V lost 4 bases to trimming and J lost 2 bases, with 12 bases between them. The germline gives CDR1 SGDLS, CDR2 YYNGEE.

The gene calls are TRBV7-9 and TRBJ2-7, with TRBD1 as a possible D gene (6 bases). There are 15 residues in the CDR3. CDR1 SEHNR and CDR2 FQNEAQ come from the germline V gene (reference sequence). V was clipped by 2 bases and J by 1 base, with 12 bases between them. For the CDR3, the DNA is TGTGCCAGCAGCTTAATCCTAACAGGGTCCTACGAGCAGTACTTC. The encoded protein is CASSLILTGSYEQYF.

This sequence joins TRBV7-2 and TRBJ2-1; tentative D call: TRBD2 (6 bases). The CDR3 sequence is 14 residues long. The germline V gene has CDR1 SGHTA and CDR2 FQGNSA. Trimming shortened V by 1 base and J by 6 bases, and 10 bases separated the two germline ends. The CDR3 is CASSLVGGTNEQFF. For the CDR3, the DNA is TGTGCCAGCAGCTTAGTCGGGGGTACCAATGAGCAGTTCTTC.

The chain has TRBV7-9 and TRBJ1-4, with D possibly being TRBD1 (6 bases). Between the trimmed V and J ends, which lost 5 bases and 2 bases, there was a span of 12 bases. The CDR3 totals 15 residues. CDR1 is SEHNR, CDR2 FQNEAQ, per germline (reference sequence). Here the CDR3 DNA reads TGTGCCAGCAGCCCCCGGAGGGGGACTAATGAAAAACTGTTTTTT. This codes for CASSPRRGTNEKLFF. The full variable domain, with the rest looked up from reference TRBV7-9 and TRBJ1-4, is DTGVSQNPRHKITKRGQNVTFRCDPISEHNRLYWYRQTLGQGPEFLTYFQNEAQLEKSRLLSDRFSAERPKGSFSTLEIQRTEQGDSAMYLCASSPRRGTNEKLFFGSGTQLSVL.

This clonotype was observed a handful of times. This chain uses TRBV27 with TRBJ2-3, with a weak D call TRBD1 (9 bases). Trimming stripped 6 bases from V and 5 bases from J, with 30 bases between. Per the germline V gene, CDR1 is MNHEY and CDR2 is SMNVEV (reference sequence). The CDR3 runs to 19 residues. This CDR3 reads CASSNRGREVREKKDTQYF. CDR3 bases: TGTGCCAGCAGCAACAGGGGGCGGGAGGTTCGGGAGAAGAAAGATACGCAGTATTTT.

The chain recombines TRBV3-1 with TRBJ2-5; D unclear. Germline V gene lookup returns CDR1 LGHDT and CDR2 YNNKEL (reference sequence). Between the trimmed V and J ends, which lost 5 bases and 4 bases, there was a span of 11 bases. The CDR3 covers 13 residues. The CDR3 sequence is CASSVIVGETQYF. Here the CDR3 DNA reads TGTGCCAGCAGCGTTATTGTAGGAGAGACCCAGTACTTC.

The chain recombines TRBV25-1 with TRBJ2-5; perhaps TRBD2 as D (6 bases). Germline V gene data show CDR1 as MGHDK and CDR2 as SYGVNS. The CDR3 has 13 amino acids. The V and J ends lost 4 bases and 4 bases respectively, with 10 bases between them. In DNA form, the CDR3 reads TGTGCCAGCAGTGGCCTGCGGGGAGAGACCCAGTACTTC. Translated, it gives CASSGLRGETQYF.

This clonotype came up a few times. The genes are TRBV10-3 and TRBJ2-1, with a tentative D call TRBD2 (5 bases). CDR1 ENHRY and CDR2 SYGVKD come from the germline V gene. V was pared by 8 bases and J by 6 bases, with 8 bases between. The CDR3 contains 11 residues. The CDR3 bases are TGTGCCATCGGAGGAAGCAATGAGCAGTTCTTC. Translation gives CAIGGSNEQFF.

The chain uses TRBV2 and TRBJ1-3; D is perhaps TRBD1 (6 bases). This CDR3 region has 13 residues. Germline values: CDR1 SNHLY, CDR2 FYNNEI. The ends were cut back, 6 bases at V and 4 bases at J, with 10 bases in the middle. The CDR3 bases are TGTGCCAGCAGGAAGGGACACGGAAACACCATATATTTT. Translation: CASRKGHGNTIYF.

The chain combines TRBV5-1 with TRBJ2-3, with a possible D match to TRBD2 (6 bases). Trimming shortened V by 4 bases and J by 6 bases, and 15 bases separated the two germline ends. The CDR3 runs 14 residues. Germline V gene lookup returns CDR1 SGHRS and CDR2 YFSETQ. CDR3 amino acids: CASSPTRPADTQYF. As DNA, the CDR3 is TGCGCCAGCAGCCCGACTAGGCCAGCGGATACGCAGTATTTT. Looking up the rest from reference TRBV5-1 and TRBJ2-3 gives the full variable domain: KAGVTQTPRYLIKTRGQQVTLSCSPISGHRSVSWYQQTPGQGLQFLFEYFSETQRNKGNFPGRFSGRQFSNSRSEMNVSTLELGDSALYLCASSPTRPADTQYFGPGTRLTVL.

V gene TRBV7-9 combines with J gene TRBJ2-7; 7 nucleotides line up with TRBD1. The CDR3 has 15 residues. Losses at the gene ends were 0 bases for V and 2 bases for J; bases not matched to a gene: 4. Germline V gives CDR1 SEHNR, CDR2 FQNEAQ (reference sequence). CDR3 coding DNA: TGTGCCAGCAGCTTAGCACAGGGGAGTGCCTACGAGCAGTACTTC. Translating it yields CASSLAQGSAYEQYF.